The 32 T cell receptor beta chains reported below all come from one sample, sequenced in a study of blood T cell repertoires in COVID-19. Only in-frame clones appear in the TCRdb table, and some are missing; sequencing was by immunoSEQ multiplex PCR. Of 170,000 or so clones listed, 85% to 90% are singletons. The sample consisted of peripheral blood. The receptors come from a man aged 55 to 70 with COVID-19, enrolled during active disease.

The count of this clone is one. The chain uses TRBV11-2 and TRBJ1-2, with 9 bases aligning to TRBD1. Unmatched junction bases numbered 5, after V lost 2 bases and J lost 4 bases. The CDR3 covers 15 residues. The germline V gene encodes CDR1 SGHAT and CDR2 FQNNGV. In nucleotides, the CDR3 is TGTGCCAGCAGCTTAAGAGGACAGGGGACCTATGGCTACACCTTC. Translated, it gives CASSLRGQGTYGYTF.

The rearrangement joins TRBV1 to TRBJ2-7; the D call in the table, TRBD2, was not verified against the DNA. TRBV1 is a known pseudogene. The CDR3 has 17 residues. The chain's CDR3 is CTSSQEAAAGGRYEQYF. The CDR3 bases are TGCACCAGCAGCCAAGAAGCGGCAGCGGGGGGGCGTTACGAGCAGTACTTC.

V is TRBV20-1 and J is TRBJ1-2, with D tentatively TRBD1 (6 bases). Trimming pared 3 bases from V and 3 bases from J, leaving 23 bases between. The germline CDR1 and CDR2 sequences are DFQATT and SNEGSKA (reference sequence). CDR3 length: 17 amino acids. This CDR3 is CSASTIYRAFPYYGYTF. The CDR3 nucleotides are TGCAGTGCTAGTACGATTTACAGGGCTTTTCCGTACTATGGCTACACCTTC.

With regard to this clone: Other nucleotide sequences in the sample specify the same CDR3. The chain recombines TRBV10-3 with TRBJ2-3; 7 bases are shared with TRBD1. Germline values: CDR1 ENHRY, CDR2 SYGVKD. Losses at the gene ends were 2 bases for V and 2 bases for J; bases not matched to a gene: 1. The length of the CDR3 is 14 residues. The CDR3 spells CAISEGTATDTQYF. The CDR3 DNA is TGTGCCATCAGTGAGGGGACAGCCACAGATACGCAGTATTTT.

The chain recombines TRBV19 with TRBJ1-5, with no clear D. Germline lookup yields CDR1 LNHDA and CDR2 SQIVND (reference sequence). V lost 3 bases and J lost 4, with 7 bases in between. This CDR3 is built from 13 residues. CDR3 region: CASSIFANQPQHF. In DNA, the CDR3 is TGTGCCAGTAGTATTTTTGCGAATCAGCCCCAGCATTTT.

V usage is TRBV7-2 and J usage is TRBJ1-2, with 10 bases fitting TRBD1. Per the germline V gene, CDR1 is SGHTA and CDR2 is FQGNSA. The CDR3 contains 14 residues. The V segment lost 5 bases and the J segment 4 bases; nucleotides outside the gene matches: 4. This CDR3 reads CASSPDRGAYGYTF. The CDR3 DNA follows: TGTGCCAGCAGCCCGGACAGGGGGGCCTATGGCTACACCTTC.

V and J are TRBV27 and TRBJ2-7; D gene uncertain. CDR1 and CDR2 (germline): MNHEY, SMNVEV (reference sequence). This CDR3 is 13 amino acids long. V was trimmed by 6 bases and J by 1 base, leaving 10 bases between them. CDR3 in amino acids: CASRKDTSYEQYF. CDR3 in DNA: TGTGCCAGCAGGAAAGATACTTCCTACGAGCAGTACTTC.

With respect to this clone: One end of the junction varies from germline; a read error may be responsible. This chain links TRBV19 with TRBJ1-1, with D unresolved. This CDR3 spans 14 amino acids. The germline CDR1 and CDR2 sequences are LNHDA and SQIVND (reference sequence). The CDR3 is CASSIAAENTEAFF. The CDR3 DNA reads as TGTGCCAGTAGCATAGCAGCGGAGAACACTGAAGCTTTCTTT.

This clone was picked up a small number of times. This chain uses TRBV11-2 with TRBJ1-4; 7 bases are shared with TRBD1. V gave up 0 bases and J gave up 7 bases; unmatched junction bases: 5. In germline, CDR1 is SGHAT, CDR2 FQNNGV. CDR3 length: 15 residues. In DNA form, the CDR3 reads TGTGCCAGCAGCTTAGATCTACAGGGGAGTGAAAAACTGTTTTTT. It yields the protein CASSLDLQGSEKLFF.

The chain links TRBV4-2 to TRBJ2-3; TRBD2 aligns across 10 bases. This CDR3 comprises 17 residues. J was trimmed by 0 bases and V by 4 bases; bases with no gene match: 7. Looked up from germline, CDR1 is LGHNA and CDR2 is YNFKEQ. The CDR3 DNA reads TGTGCCAGCAGCCGCACCGGGACTAGCGCGAGCACAGATACGCAGTATTTT. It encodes CASSRTGTSASTDTQYF.

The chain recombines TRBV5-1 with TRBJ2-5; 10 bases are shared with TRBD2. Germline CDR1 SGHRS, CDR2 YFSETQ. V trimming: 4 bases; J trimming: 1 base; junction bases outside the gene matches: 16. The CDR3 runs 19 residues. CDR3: CASSAAGLAFGGGQETQYF. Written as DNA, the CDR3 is TGCGCCAGCAGCGCAGCGGGACTAGCGTTTGGGGGTGGCCAAGAGACCCAGTACTTC. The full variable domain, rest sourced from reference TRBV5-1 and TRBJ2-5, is KAGVTQTPRYLIKTRGQQVTLSCSPISGHRSVSWYQQTPGQGLQFLFEYFSETQRNKGNFPGRFSGRQFSNSRSEMNVSTLELGDSALYLCASSAAGLAFGGGQETQYFGPGTRLLVL.

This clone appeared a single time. The CDR3 DNA is TGTGCCAGCAGCCCCCTTAGATCTTTCACTGAAGCTTTCTTT. As protein: CASSPLRSFTEAFF. The chain is built from TRBV7-2 and TRBJ1-1; D gene unclear. This CDR3 is built from 14 residues. V lost 5 bases and J 4 bases, leaving 14 bases between the germline ends. From germline, CDR1 is SGHTA and CDR2 FQGNSA.

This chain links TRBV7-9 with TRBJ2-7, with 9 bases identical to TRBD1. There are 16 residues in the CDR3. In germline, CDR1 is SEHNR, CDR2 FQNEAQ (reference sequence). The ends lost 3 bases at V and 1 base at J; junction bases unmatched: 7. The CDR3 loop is CASSLGGQGGSYEQYF. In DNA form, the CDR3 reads TGTGCCAGCAGCTTGGGGGGACAGGGTGGGTCCTACGAGCAGTACTTC.

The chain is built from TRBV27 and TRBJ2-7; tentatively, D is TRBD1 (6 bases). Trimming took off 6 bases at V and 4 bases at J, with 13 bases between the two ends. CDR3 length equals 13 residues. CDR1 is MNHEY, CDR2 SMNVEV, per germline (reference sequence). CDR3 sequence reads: CASSRDRTYEQYF. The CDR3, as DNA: TGTGCCAGCAGCCGCGACAGGACTTACGAGCAGTACTTC.

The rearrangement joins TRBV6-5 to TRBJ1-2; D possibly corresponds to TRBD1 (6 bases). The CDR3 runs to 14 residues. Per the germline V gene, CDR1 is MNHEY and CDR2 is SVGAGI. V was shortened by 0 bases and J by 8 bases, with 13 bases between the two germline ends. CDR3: CASSYSGGGSGYTF. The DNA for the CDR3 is TGTGCCAGCAGTTACTCGGGGGGCGGGAGCGGCTACACCTTC.

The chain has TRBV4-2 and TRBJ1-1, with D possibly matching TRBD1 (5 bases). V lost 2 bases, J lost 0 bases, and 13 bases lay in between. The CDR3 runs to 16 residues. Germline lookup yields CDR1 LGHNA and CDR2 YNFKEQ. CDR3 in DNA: TGTGCCAGCAGCCAACTTTTTAGGGGTATGAACACTGAAGCTTTCTTT. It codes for CASSQLFRGMNTEAFF.

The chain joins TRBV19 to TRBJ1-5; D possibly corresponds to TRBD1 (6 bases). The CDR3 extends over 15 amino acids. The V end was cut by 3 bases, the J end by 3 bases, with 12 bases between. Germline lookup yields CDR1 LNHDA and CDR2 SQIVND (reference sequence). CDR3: CASSIYREPNQPQHF. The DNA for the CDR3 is TGTGCCAGTAGTATCTACAGGGAACCCAATCAGCCCCAGCATTTT.

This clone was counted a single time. Written as DNA, the CDR3 is TGTGCCAGCAGACCTGGGCTCGGGGAGCCCCAGCATTTT. It encodes CASRPGLGEPQHF. The chain is built from TRBV2 and TRBJ1-5, with no clear D. V was clipped by 6 bases and J by 8 bases, with 14 bases between them. The germline gives CDR1 SNHLY, CDR2 FYNNEI. The CDR3 has 13 amino acids. Variable domain in full (rest from reference TRBV2 and TRBJ1-5): EPEVTQTPSHQVTQMGQEVILRCVPISNHLYFYWYRQILGQKVEFLVSFYNNEISEKSEIFDDQFSVERPDGSNFTLKIRSTKLEDSAMYFCASRPGLGEPQHFGDGTRLSIL.

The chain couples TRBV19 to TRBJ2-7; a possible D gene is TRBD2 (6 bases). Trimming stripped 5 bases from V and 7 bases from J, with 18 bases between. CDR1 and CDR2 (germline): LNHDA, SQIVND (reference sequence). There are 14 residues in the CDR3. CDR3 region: CASSLGSRGWEQYF. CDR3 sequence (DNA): TGTGCCAGTAGTTTGGGGTCTCGGGGGTGGGAGCAGTACTTC.

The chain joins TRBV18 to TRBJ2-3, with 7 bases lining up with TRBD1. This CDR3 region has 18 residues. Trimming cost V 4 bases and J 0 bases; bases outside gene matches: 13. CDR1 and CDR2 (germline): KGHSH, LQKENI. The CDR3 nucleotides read TGTGCCAGCTCACGACGACAGGGTGCCGTATCTAGCACAGATACGCAGTATTTT. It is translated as CASSRRQGAVSSTDTQYF.

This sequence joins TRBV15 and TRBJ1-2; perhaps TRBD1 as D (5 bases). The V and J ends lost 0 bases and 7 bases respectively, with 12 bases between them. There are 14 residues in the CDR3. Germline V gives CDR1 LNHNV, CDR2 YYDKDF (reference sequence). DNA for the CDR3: TGTGCCACCAGCAGAGAGGGAACAGGCAGTGGCTACACCTTC. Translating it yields CATSREGTGSGYTF. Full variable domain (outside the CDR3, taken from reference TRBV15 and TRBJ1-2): DAMVIQNPRYQVTQFGKPVTLSCSQTLNHNVMYWYQQKSSQAPKLLFHYYDKDFNNEADTPDNFQSRRPNTSFCFLDIRSPGLGDTAMYLCATSREGTGSGYTFGSGTRLTVV.

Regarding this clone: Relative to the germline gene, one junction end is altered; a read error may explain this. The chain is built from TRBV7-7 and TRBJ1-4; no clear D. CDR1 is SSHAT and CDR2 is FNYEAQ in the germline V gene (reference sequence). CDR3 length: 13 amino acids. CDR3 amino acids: CASSLQMNEKLFF. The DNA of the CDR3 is TGTGCTAGCAGCTTACAGATGAATGAAAAACTGTTTTTT.

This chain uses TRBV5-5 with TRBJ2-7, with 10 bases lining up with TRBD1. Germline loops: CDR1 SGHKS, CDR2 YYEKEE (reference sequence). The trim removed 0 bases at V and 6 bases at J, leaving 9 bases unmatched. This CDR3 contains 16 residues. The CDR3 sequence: CASSLGLGTGVGEQYF. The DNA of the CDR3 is TGTGCCAGCAGCTTGGGATTAGGGACAGGGGTAGGCGAGCAGTACTTC. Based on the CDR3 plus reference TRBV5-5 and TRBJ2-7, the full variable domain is DAGVTQSPTHLIKTRGQQVTLRCSPISGHKSVSWYQQVLGQGPQFIFQYYEKEERGRGNFPDRFSARQFPNYSSELNVNALLLGDSALYLCASSLGLGTGVGEQYFGPGTRLTVT.

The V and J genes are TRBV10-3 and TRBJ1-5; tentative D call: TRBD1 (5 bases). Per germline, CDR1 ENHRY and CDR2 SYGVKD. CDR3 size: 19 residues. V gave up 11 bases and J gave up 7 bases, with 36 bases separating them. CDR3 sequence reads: CASRLYFYRAGPGDQPQHF. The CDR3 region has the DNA TGTGCCTCCAGACTATACTTCTATAGGGCAGGCCCGGGGGACCAGCCCCAGCATTTT.

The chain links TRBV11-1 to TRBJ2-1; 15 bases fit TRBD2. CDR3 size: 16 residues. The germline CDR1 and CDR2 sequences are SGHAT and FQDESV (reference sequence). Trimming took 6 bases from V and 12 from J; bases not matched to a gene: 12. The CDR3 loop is CASRRGLAGGEFRQFF. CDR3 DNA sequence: TGTGCCAGCAGGAGGGGACTAGCGGGAGGAGAATTTCGGCAGTTCTTC.

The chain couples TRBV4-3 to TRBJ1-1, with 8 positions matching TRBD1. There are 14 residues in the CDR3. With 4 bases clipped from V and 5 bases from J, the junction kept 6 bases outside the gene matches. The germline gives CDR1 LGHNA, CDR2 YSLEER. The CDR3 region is CASSLDRGSTEAFF. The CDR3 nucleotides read TGCGCCAGCAGCCTTGACAGGGGTAGTACTGAAGCTTTCTTT.

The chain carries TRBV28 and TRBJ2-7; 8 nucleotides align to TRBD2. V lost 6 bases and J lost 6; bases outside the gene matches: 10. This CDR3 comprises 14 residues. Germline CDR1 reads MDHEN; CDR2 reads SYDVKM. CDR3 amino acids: CASSPSGLASEQYF. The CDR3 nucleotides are TGTGCCAGCAGCCCTTCAGGACTAGCATCCGAGCAGTACTTC.

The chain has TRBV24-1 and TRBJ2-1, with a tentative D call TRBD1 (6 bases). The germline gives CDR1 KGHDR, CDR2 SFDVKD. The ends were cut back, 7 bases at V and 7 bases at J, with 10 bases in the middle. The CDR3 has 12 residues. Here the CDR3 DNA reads TGTGCCACCAGAGGCAGGGGAAATGAGCAGTTCTTC. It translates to CATRGRGNEQFF.

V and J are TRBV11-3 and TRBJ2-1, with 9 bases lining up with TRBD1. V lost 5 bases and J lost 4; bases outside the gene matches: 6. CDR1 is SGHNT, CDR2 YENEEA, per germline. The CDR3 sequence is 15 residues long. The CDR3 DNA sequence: TGTGCCAGCAGCCCGGACAGGGGACCTTACAATGAGCAGTTCTTC. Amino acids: CASSPDRGPYNEQFF. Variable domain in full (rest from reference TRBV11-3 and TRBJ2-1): EAGVVQSPRYKIIEKKQPVAFWCNPISGHNTLYWYLQNLGQGPELLIRYENEEAVDDSQLPKDRFSAERLKGVDSTLKIQPAELGDSAVYLCASSPDRGPYNEQFFGPGTRLTVL.

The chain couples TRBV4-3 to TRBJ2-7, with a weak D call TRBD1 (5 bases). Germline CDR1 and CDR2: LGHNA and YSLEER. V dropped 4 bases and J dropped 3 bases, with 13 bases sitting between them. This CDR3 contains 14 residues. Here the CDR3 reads CASSPTVLFYEQYF. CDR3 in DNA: TGCGCCAGCAGCCCGACAGTACTATTCTACGAGCAGTACTTC.

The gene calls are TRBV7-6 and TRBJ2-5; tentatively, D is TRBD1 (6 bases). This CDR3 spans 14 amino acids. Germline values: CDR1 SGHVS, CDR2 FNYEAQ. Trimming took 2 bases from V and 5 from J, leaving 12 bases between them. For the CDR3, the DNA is TGTGCCAGCAGCTTACCCCCCAGGGGCGAGACCCAGTACTTC. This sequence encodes CASSLPPRGETQYF.

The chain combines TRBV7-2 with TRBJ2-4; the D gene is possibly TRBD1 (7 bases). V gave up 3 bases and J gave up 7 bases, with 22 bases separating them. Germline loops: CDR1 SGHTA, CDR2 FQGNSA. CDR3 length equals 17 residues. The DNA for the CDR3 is TGTGCCAGCAGCTTTGCTGGCAGGGGGGTATTCGGGAACATTCAGTACTTC. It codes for CASSFAGRGVFGNIQYF.